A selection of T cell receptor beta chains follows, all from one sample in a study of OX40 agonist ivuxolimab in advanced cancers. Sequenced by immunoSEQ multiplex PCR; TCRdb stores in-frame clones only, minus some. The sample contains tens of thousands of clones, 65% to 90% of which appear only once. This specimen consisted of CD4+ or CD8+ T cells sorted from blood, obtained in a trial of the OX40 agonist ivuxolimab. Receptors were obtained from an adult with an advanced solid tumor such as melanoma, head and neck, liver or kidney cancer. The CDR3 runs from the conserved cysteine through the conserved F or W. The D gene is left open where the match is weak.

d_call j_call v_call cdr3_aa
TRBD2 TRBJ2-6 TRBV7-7 CASSPGLAGTSGANVLTF
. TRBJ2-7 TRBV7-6 CASSQDGGRYEQYF
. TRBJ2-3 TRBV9 CASSVGGISTDTQYF
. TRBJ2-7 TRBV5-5 CASSLTAYYEQYF
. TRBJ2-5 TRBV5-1 CASSLGPQETQYF
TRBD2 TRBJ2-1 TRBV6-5 CASSSSGTSGYEQFF
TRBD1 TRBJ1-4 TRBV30 CAWSDGQGGGEKLFF
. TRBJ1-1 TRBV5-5 CASSLTRSMNTEAFF
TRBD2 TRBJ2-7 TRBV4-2 CASSQEGTSAAYEQYF
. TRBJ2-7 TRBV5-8 CASSARGDEQYF
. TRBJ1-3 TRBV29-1 CSVGQTLGNTIYF
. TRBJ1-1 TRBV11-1 CASSLGHSQNTEAFF
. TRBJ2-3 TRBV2 CASSEEGLHTDTQYF
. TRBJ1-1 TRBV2 CASSVRAEEAFF
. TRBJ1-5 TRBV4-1 CASSGRTVAQPQHF
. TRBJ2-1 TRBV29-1 CSAPSEGGVGHEQFF
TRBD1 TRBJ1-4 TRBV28 CASSFSGQGAGKLFF
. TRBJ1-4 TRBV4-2 CASSQEQGSNEKLFF
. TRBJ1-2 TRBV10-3 CAISEEVGLGYTF
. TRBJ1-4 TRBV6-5 CASRTGQLGGEKLFF
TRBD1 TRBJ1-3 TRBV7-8 CASSFGQGSGNTIYF
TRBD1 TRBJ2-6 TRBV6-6 CASSPTGDGANVLTF
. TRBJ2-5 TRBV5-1 CASRSGGIAQETQYF
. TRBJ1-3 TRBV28 CASSLIQQGNTIYF
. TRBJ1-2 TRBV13 CASSLREWQGAGYTF
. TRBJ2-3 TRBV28 CASSRRSSTDTQYF
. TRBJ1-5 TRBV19 CASTRFFGGDDQPQHF
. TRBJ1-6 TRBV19 CASTDPYRSSPLHF
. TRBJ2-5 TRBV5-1 CASSLIQGQETQYF
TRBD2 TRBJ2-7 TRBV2 CARGLGGTSSYEQYF
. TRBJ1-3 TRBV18 CASSPFGGPEFGNTIYF
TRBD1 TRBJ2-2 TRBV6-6 CASEGTANTGELFF
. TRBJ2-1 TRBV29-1 CSVGGRDEQFF